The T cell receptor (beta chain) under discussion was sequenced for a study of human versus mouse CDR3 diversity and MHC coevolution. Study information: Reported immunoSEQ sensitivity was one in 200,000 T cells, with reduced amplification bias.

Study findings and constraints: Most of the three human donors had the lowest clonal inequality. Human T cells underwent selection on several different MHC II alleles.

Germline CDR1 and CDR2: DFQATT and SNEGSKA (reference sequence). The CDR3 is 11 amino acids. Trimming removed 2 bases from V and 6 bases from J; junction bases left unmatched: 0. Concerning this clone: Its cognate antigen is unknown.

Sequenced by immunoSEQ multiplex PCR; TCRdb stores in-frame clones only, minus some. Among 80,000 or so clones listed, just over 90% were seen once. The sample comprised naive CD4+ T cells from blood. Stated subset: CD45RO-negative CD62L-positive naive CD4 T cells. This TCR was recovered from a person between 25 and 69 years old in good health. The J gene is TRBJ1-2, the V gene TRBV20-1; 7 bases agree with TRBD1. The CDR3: CSARRGHGYTF. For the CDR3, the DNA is TGCAGTGCTAGAAGGGGGCATGGCTACACCTTC.